There are many counts of the clone carrying this T cell receptor (beta chain). Its antigen is still unknown. MiXCR, applied by TCRdb to the 5' RACE reads, yields one record per CDR3 protein. The data contain over 150,000 distinct CDR3 sequences, about 7% of them seen just once; the ten biggest clones take up roughly 2.5%. Looked up from germline, CDR1 is SGHRS and CDR2 is YFSETQ. Trimming left V 7 bases short and J 7 bases short, with 20 bases between. CDR3 length: 14 amino acids. This entry belongs to a study of T cells after yellow fever vaccination. At the level of the study: Preparation of the low-cell-number fractions used SMART-Seq v4 Ultra Low Input. Study outcomes and limitations: Weaker overall, the secondary response nonetheless peaked faster (day 5 versus 15). The study noted that FACS-sorted repertoires could contain abundant clonotypes contaminating from the bulk population. Subsequent to the booster, the majority of primary-vaccination clones reappeared (about 97% CD4, approximately 90% CD8).

The material was CD4+ T cells sorted from PBMCs, obtained about 5 days after the first yellow fever vaccination. This TCR was recovered from a man younger than 35 who received the YFV17D yellow fever vaccine. J is TRBJ1-1 and V is TRBV5-1; possible D gene TRBD1, 6 bases. The CDR3 DNA reads as TGCGCCAGCGCCAGACAGGTGGCTACCGGTGAAGCTTTCTTT. It translates to CASARQVATGEAFF.